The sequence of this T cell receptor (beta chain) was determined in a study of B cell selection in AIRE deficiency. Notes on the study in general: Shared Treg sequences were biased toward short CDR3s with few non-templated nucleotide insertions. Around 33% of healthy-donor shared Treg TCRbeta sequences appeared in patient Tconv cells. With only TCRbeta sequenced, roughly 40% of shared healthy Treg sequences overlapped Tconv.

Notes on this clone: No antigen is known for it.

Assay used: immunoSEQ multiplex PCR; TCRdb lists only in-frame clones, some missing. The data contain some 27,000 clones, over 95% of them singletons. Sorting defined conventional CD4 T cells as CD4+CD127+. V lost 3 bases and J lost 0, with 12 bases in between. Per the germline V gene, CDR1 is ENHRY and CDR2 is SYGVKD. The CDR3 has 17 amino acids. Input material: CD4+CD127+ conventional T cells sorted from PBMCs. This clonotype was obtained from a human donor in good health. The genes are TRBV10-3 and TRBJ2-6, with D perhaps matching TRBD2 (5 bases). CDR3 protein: CAISDNRGSSGANVLTF. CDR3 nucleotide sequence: TGTGCCATCAGTGACAATCGGGGTAGCTCTGGGGCCAACGTCCTGACTTTC.